This T cell receptor (beta chain) stems from a study of T cells in Graves' hyperthyroidism and ophthalmopathy. The study's findings and limits: For ophthalmopathy, model prediction preceded onset by a median about six months.

Based on clinical symptoms, serum thyroxine and TRAb, thyroid ultrasound and orbital computed tomography, diagnoses were reached. Points on this clonotype: What it binds is unknown.

What was amplified from RNA transcripts were TCR beta CDR3 regions. TCR CDR3 regions were first amplified by RT-PCR with HTBI primers. TCRdb re-called the multiplex PCR reads through MiXCR, storing one row per CDR3 protein. The sample carries about 400,000 distinct CDR3 sequences, approximately 15% recorded once. The CDR3 runs to 13 residues. V lost 6 bases, J lost 2 bases, and 8 bases lay in between. Germline V gene data show CDR1 as SEHNR and CDR2 as FQNEAQ (reference sequence). The chain couples TRBV7-9 to TRBJ1-3, with TRBD1 as a possible D gene (5 bases). The sequence came from a woman aged 25 to 39 with Graves' hyperthyroidism. Material: blood. In DNA, the CDR3 is TGTGCCAGCAGGGGGACGGCTGGAAACACCATATATTTT. This codes for CASRGTAGNTIYF.